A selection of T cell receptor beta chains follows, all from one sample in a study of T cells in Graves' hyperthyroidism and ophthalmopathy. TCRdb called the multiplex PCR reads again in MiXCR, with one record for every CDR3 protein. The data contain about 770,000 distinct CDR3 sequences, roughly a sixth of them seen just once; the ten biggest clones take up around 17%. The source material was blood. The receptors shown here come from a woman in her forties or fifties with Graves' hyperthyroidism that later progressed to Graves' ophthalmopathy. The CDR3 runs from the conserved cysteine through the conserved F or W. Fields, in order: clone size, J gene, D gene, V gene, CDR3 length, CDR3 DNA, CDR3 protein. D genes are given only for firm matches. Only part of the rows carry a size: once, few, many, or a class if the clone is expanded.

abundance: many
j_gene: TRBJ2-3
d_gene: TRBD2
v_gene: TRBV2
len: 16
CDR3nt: TGTGCCAGCAGTGGGGTAGCGGGGGGGCGCTCAGATACGCAGTATTTT
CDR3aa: CASSGVAGGRSDTQYF

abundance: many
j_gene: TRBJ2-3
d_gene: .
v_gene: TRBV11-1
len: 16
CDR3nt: TGTGCCAGCAGCTTAGCAGTGGGGTCGTGGACAGATACGCAGTATTTT
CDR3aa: CASSLAVGSWTDTQYF

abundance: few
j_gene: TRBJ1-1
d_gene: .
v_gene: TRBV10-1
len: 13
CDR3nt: TGCGCCAGCAGCCGCAGGGGCAGCACTGAAGCTTTCTTT
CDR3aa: CASSRRGSTEAFF

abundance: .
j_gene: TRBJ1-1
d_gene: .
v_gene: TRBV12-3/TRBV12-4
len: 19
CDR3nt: TGTGCCAGCAGTTTTAACGCCGGGACACAATTTGGCATGAACACTGAAGCTTTCTTT
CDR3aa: CASSFNAGTQFGMNTEAFF

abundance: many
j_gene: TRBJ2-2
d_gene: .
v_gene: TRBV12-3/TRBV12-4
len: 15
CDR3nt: TGTGCCAGCAGTTCCTACACTAGAGGCACCGGGGAGCTGTTTTTT
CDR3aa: CASSSYTRGTGELFF

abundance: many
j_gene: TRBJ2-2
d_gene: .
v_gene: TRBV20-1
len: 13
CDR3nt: TGCAGTGCTAGTCGGCATGACACCGGGGAGCTGTTTTTT
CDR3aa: CSASRHDTGELFF

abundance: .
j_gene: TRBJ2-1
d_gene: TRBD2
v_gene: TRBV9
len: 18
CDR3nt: TGTGCCAGCAGCGTAGGGTGGGCGGGGGGCGGCTCCTACAATGAGCAGTTCTTC
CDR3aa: CASSVGWAGGGSYNEQFF

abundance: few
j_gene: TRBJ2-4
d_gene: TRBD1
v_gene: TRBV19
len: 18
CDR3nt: TGTGCCAGTAGTATAGATGCAGGACAGGGGGCGGCCAAAAACATTCAGTACTTC
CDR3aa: CASSIDAGQGAAKNIQYF

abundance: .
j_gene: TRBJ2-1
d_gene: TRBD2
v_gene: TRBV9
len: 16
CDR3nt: TGTGCCAGCAGCGACACTAGCGTCCTCCAAAACAATGAGCAGTTCTTC
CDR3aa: CASSDTSVLQNNEQFF

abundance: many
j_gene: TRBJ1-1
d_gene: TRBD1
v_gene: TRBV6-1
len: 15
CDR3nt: TGTGCCAGCAGAGCAGACAGGGGTCCCAACACTGAAGCTTTCTTT
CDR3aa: CASRADRGPNTEAFF

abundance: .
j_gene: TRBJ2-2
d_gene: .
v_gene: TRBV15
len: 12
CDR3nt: TGTGCCACCAGCGGGAACACCGGGGAGCTGTTTTTT
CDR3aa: CATSGNTGELFF

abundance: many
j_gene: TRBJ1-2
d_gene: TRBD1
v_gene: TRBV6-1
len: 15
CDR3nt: TGTGCCAGCAGTGCCACAGGGGGCGGTAACTATGGCTACACCTTC
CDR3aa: CASSATGGGNYGYTF

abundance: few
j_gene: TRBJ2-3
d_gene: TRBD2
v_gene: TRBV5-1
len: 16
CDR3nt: TGCGCCAGCAGCTTCGGGGGGGGGCCTAGCACAGATACGCAGTATTTT
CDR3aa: CASSFGGGPSTDTQYF

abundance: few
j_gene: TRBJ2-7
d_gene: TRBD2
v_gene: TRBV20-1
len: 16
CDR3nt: TGCAGTGCTAGGGATGTTAAGCGGGGGGGCCCCTACGAGCAGTACTTC
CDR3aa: CSARDVKRGGPYEQYF

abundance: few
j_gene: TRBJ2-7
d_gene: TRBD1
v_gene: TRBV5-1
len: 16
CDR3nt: TGCGCCAGCAGCTACCCCAGGACAGGGGCAACCTACGAGCAGTACTTC
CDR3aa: CASSYPRTGATYEQYF

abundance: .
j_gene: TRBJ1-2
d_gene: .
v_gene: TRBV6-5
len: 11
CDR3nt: TGTGCCAGCAGTTACGGGGATGGCTACACCTTC
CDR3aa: CASSYGDGYTF

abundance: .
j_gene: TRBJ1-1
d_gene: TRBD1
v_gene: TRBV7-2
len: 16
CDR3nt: TGTGCCAGCAGCTCGGGACAGGTCCTTCTGAACACTGAAGCTTTCTTT
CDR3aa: CASSSGQVLLNTEAFF

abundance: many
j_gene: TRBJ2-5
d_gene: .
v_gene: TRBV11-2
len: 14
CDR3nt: TGTGCCAGCAGCTTCCACTCCAGCGGAGAGACCCAGTACTTC
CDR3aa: CASSFHSSGETQYF

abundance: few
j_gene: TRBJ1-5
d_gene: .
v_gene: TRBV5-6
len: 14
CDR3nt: TGTGCCAGCAGCTTGGGCCCAGGGCGAGAGCCCCAGCATTTT
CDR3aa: CASSLGPGREPQHF

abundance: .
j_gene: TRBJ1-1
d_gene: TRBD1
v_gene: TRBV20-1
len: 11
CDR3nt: TGCAGTGCTAGGACAGGGGAAAGAGCTTTCTTT
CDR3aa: CSARTGERAFF

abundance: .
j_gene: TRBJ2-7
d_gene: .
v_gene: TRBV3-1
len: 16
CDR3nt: TGTGCCAGCAGCTTCGGCGGAGGTGGGTTTTCCTACGAGCAGTACTTC
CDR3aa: CASSFGGGGFSYEQYF